Sequencing of this T cell receptor beta chain was carried out in a study of blood T cells in healthy people across ages. Study-wide results and limits: Comparison with aged donors showed that long-lived donors had more naive CD4+ cells and higher diversity.

Donors gave roughly 10 milliliters of peripheral blood apiece. Details on this clonotype: Its antigen remains unknown.

Alongside a J-beta primer mix, a sample-barcoded 5' primer served in a second PCR lasting roughly 7 to 12 cycles. Using its own MiXCR run on the 5' RACE reads, TCRdb lists one record per CDR3 protein. In the table there are roughly 2 million distinct CDR3 sequences, about 50% of which are singletons. J lost 3 bases, V lost 6 bases, and 10 bases had no gene match. The CDR3 is 15 residues long. CDR1 is KGHSH, CDR2 LQKENI, per germline. V and J are TRBV18 and TRBJ2-7; 8 bases line up with TRBD1. The source of this sequence is a woman between 40 and 50 years old in good health. The sample was blood. CDR3 nucleotides: TGTGCCAGCTCCCCTTTGGGACAGGCGAACTACGAGCAGTACTTC. This gives the protein CASSPLGQANYEQYF.